Listed below are T cell receptor beta chains from one sample, sequenced in a study of cytomegalovirus exposure and HLA in healthy donors. Sequencing used immunoSEQ multiplex PCR; TCRdb keeps in-frame clones, though not all of them. The repertoire holds 150,000 to 200,000 clones, with about 80% as singletons. Sequenced: PBMCs. The receptor source for this set is a boy aged 10-17 years in good health and CMV-seronegative. CDR3s include the opening cysteine and the closing phenylalanine or tryptophan. Fields, in order: V gene, J gene, CDR3 protein.

v_gene: TRBV19
j_gene: TRBJ1-4
CDR3aa: CASSIAAGDGEKLFF

v_gene: TRBV9
j_gene: TRBJ2-6
CDR3aa: CASRGQTAGANVLTF

v_gene: TRBV9
j_gene: TRBJ2-1
CDR3aa: CASSVDSDNEQFF

v_gene: TRBV30
j_gene: TRBJ1-2
CDR3aa: CAWSPLTGGSYGYTF

v_gene: TRBV19
j_gene: TRBJ2-7
CDR3aa: CASSAQGSYEQYF

v_gene: TRBV18
j_gene: TRBJ2-1
CDR3aa: CASSPPLGRDNEQFF

v_gene: TRBV12-5
j_gene: TRBJ1-2
CDR3aa: CASGPSGQVVYGYTF

v_gene: TRBV5-6
j_gene: TRBJ2-2
CDR3aa: CASSFGGNTGELFF

v_gene: TRBV23-1
j_gene: TRBJ2-2
CDR3aa: CASTSQGDRTGELFF

v_gene: TRBV11-2
j_gene: TRBJ1-3
CDR3aa: CASSQGFSGNTIYF

v_gene: TRBV7-6
j_gene: TRBJ2-1
CDR3aa: CASSPWTSGRYNEQFF

v_gene: TRBV11-2
j_gene: TRBJ2-7
CDR3aa: CASSTWTSGSEYEQYF

v_gene: TRBV7-3
j_gene: TRBJ2-1
CDR3aa: CASSLIHGLGWGEQFF

v_gene: TRBV5-6
j_gene: TRBJ1-3
CDR3aa: CASSSEPDRRDTIYF

v_gene: TRBV9
j_gene: TRBJ1-1
CDR3aa: CASSVTEAMNTEAFF

v_gene: TRBV5-1
j_gene: TRBJ1-1
CDR3aa: CASSLAGQGSNTEAFF

v_gene: TRBV4-1
j_gene: TRBJ1-1
CDR3aa: CASSQRGGTEAFF

v_gene: TRBV30
j_gene: TRBJ1-1
CDR3aa: CAWIRQGDTEAFF

v_gene: TRBV28
j_gene: TRBJ1-1
CDR3aa: CASSTPREAFF

v_gene: TRBV19
j_gene: TRBJ1-2
CDR3aa: CASTYRAGDYGYTF

v_gene: TRBV5-1
j_gene: TRBJ1-1
CDR3aa: CASSLGSWTKNTEAFF

v_gene: TRBV10-3
j_gene: TRBJ1-1
CDR3aa: CAISESWTGANTEAFF

v_gene: TRBV7-9
j_gene: TRBJ1-1
CDR3aa: CASSLEGGQGRKAFF

v_gene: TRBV6-1
j_gene: TRBJ1-5
CDR3aa: CASSGQISNQPQHF

v_gene: TRBV12-5
j_gene: TRBJ1-5
CDR3aa: CASGRGPWGSNQPQHF

v_gene: TRBV4-2
j_gene: TRBJ2-7
CDR3aa: CASSQEPARQSYEQYF

v_gene: TRBV7-9
j_gene: TRBJ1-4
CDR3aa: CASSPGNRGVTNEKLFF

v_gene: TRBV4-2
j_gene: TRBJ2-3
CDR3aa: CASSQGPLRVGTDTQYF